The rows below give T cell receptor beta chains drawn from one sample of a study of T cells in Graves' hyperthyroidism and ophthalmopathy. Each CDR3 protein is one row after TCRdb ran MiXCR on the multiplex PCR reads. The data show 350,000 to 400,000 distinct CDR3 sequences, about 15% seen once. The source material was blood. These receptors came from a woman in her thirties with Graves' hyperthyroidism. Each CDR3 is given with its conserved first and last residue.

>TRBV6-5|TRBJ2-7
CASSYSNSGRLYEQYF
>TRBV10-3|TRBJ1-5
CAISESGTGGGQPQHF
>TRBV11-3|TRBJ2-2
CASSTTYRGRELFF
>TRBV20-1|TRBJ2-3
CSAIQITFKGTDTQYF
>TRBV4-1|TRBJ2-7
CASSQGADYLYEQYF
>TRBV6-1|TRBJ1-2
CASSTTGLYGYTF
>TRBV12-3/TRBV12-4|TRBJ2-7
CASGLVGGSYEQYF
>TRBV2|TRBJ1-1
CASSEGKHTEAFF
>TRBV2|TRBJ2-7
CASSDWLAGYEQYF
>TRBV28|TRBJ2-7
CASDTFLSPGALSYEQYF
>TRBV7-9|TRBJ2-7
CASSLGDRGLVLYEQYF
>TRBV30|TRBJ2-2
CAWNRGGHTGELFF
>TRBV15|TRBJ2-7
CATSLESGPNSYEQYF
>TRBV11-3|TRBJ2-5
CASSKGGGRETQYF
>TRBV30|TRBJ2-1
CAWSVTHWSRQFF
>TRBV15|TRBJ2-4
CATSRDRQAQNIQYF
>TRBV18|TRBJ2-3
CASSPIASGSGTDTQYF
>TRBV29-1|TRBJ2-1
CSVSGGTYNEQFF
>TRBV24-1|TRBJ1-1
CATSESGLGNTEAFF
>TRBV20-1|TRBJ2-1
CSARGQANNEQFF
>TRBV11-2|TRBJ1-6
CASSSQGVYNSPLHF
>TRBV5-1|TRBJ2-7
CASSLAERSGRQYEQYF
>TRBV3-1|TRBJ2-1
CASSQERRVVSYNGQFF
>TRBV5-1|TRBJ2-7
CASSSPDRDYEQYF
>TRBV27|TRBJ2-7
CASRRGRGTYEQYF
>TRBV28|TRBJ1-5
CATSVGVNQPQHF